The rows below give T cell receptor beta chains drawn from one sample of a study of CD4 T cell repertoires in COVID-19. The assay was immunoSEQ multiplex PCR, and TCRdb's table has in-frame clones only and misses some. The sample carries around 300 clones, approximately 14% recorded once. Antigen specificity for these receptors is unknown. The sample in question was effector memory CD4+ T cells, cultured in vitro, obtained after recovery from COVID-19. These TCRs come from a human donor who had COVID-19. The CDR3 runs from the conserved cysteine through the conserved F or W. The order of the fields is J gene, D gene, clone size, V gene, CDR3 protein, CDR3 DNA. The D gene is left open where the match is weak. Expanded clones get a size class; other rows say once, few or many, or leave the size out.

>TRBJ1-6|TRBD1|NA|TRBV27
CASRSTGTGGNSPLHF
TGTGCCAGCAGGTCCACCGGGACAGGGGGGAATTCACCCCTCCACTTT
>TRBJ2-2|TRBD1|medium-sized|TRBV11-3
CASSPRQGGNTGELFF
TGTGCCAGCAGCCCACGACAGGGCGGGAACACCGGGGAGCTGTTTTTT
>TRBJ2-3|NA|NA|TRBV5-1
CASSLGASSLTDTQYF
TGCGCCAGCAGCTTGGGGGCGAGCTCTCTCACAGATACGCAGTATTTT
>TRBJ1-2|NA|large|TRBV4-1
CASSQGLGYTF
TGCGCCAGCAGCCAAGGATTGGGCTACACCTTC
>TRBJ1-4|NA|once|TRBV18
CASSPDRNKATFF
TGTGCCAGCTCACCGGACCGGAACAAGGCTACGTTTTTT
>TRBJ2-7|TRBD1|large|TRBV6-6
CAAQERQGSFEQYF
TGTGCCGCTCAAGAGAGACAGGGGAGCTTCGAGCAGTACTTC
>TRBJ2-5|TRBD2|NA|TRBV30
CAWSFATSGQETQYF
TGTGCCTGGAGTTTCGCCACTAGCGGCCAAGAGACCCAGTACTTC
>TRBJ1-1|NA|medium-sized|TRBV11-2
CASSLVQATNTEAFF
TGTGCCAGCAGCTTAGTACAGGCGACGAACACTGAAGCTTTCTTT
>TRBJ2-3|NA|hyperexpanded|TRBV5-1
CASSLDRARTDTQYF
TGCGCCAGCAGCTTGGACAGGGCCCGCACAGATACGCAGTATTTT
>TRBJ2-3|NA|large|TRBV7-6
CASSSVAEADTQYF
TGTGCCAGCAGCTCAGTAGCAGAAGCAGATACGCAGTATTTT
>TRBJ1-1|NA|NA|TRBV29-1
CSVAANTEAFF
TGCAGCGTTGCGGCGAACACTGAAGCTTTCTTT
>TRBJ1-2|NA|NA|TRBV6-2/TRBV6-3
CASSYSSGSIYGYTF
TGTGCCAGCAGTTACTCGAGCGGTTCAATCTATGGCTACACCTTC
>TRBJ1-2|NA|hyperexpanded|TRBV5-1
CASSLRRGPVNGYTF
TGCGCCAGCAGCCTCCGGAGGGGACCCGTAAATGGCTACACCTTC
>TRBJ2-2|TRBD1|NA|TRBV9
CASSPSGQGARTGELFF
TGTGCCAGCAGCCCGTCGGGACAGGGGGCAAGGACCGGGGAGCTGTTTTTT
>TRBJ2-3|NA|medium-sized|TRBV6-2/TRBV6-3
CASSLVQASTDTQYF
TGTGCCAGCAGTCTGGTGCAGGCTAGCACAGATACGCAGTATTTT
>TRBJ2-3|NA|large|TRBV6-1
CASSERGDTQYF
TGTGCCAGCAGTGAACGAGGGGATACGCAGTATTTT
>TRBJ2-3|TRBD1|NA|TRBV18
CASSPAGQGADTQYF
TGTGCCAGCTCACCTGCGGGACAGGGGGCAGATACGCAGTATTTT
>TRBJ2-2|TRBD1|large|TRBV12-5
CASGLVRGTGLSTGELFF
TGTGCTAGTGGTTTGGTACGCGGGACAGGGTTAAGCACCGGGGAGCTGTTTTTT
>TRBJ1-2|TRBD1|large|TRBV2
CASSGQGKFGYTF
TGTGCCAGCAGCGGACAGGGGAAGTTCGGCTACACCTTC
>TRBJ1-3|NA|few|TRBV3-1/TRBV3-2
CASSPDTISGNTIYF
TGTGCCAGCAGCCCTGACACCATCTCTGGAAACACCATATATTTT
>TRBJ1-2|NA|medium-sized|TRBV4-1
CASSSGLGYTF
TGCGCCAGCAGCTCAGGACTCGGCTACACCTTC